Sequencing of this T cell receptor beta chain was carried out in a study of blood T cell repertoires in COVID-19. For the study at large: Samples representing acute and convalescent COVID-19 were sourced from the United States, Italy and Spain. The analysed material was cDNA or gDNA that came from T cells, B-cell-depleted T cells, or PBMCs.

The CDR3 totals 16 residues. Per germline, CDR1 SGHDT and CDR2 YYEEEE. J was trimmed by 5 bases and V by 0 bases; bases with no gene match: 4. Original processing methods: Nucleated cell counts were estimated from reference gene primer amplification. Produced via immunoSEQ multiplex PCR; TCRdb's table is partial and in-frame only. The V and J calls and the clone size are those of that table, but D and trimming were determined from the DNA. The repertoire holds roughly 250,000 clones, more than 75% seen once, with around 0.89% in the top ten. The V and J genes are TRBV5-6 and TRBJ2-2; TRBD1 aligns across 10 bases. Specimen: peripheral blood. The source is a middle-aged man with acute or convalescent COVID-19. The CDR3 reads CASSLGGQGKTGELFF. CDR3 DNA: TGTGCCAGCAGCTTGGGGGGACAGGGGAAGACCGGGGAGCTGTTTTTT. Filled out from reference TRBV5-6 and TRBJ2-2, the complete variable domain reads DAGVTQSPTHLIKTRGQQVTLRCSPKSGHDTVSWYQQALGQGPQFIFQYYEEEERQRGNFPDRFSGHQFPNYSSELNVNALLLGDSALYLCASSLGGQGKTGELFFGEGSRLTVL.